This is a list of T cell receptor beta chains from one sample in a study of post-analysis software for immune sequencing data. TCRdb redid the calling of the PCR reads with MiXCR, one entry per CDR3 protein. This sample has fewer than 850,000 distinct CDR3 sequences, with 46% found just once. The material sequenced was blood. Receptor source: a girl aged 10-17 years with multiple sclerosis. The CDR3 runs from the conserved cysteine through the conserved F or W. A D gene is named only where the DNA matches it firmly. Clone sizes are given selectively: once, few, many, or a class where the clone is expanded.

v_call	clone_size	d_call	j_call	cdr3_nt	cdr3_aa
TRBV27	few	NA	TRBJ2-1	TGTGCCAGCAGTCTAACAGGGAACACATACAATGAGCAGTTCTTC	CASSLTGNTYNEQFF
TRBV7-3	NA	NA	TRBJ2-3	TGTGCCAGCAGCTTTGGGGGTTTCTCCACAGATACGCAGTATTTT	CASSFGGFSTDTQYF
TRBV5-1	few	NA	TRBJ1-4	TGCGCCAGCAGCTTGGGCAGCGATAATGAAAAACTGTTTTTT	CASSLGSDNEKLFF
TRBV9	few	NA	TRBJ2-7	TGTGCCAGCAGCACGGGGGAGGTAGCCTACGAGCAGTACTTC	CASSTGEVAYEQYF
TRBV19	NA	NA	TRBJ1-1	TGTGCCAGTAGTATAGTGGCACTTGAGAACACTGAAGCTTTCTTT	CASSIVALENTEAFF
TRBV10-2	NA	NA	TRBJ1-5	TGCGCCAGCAGTGAGTCTTGGCTGGGACAGCCCCAGCATTTT	CASSESWLGQPQHF
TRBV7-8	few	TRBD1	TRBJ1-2	TGTGCCAGCAGCTTTGGGACAGCTCGAGACTATGGCTACACCTTC	CASSFGTARDYGYTF
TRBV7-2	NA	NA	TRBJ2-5	TGTGCCAGCAGCTTAGCGGACGGAACCTACGGGCAGTACTTC	CASSLADGTYGQYF
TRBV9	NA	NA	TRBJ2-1	TGTGCCAGCAGCCCCGAGGGGGGGCCGAGCTCCTACAATGAGCAGTTCTTC	CASSPEGGPSSYNEQFF
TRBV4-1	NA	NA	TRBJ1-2	TGCGCCAGCAGCCAAGAAACGACAGCCCAGCGTTATGGCTACACCTTC	CASSQETTAQRYGYTF
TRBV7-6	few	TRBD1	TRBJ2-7	TGTGCCAGCAGCATGGGACAGGGCACCTACGAGCAGTACTTC	CASSMGQGTYEQYF
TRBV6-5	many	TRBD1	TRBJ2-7	TGTGCCAGCAGTTACTCTGGGGACAGCTCCTACGAGCAGTACTTC	CASSYSGDSSYEQYF
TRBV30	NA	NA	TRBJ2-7	TGTGCCTGGGGTCCCGGGACGCGAAACTACGAGCAGTACTTC	CAWGPGTRNYEQYF
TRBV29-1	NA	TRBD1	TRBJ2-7	TGCAGCACACAAGGGACAGGGGCTGCCGAGCAGTACTTC	CSTQGTGAAEQYF
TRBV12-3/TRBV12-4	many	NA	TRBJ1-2	TGTGCCAGCAGTTTTGGTACAGGGAACTATGGCTACACCTTC	CASSFGTGNYGYTF
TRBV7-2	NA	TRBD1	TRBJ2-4	TGTGCCAGCAGCGACGGGACAGGGGTGAACATTCAGTACTTC	CASSDGTGVNIQYF
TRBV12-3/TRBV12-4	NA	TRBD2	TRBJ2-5	TGTGCCAGCAGCACTAGCGGGACACGGGAGACCCAGTACTTC	CASSTSGTRETQYF
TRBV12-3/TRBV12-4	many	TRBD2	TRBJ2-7	TGTGCCAGCAGCCCTAGCGGGAGAGGCTACGAGCAGTACTTC	CASSPSGRGYEQYF
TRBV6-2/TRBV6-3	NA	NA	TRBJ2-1	TGTGCCAGCAGTCACCGGCTGCGGCCCCCCTACAATGAGCAGTTCTTC	CASSHRLRPPYNEQFF
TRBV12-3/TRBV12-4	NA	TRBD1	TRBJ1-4	TGTGCCAGCAGTTCCCGGGACAGCTGGGCCGAACCTAATGAAAAACTGTTTTTT	CASSSRDSWAEPNEKLFF
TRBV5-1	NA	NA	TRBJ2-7	TGCGCCAGCAGCTTGGATCAGGGGACCGGCTACGAGCAGTACTTC	CASSLDQGTGYEQYF
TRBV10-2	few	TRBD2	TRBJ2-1	TGCGCCAGCGGAGCGGGAGGGTCCTACAATGAGCAGTTCTTC	CASGAGGSYNEQFF
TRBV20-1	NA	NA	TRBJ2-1	TGCAGTGCTAGAGAACAAGTATCCTACAATGAGCAGTTCTTC	CSAREQVSYNEQFF
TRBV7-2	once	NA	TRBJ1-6	TGTGCCAGCAGCTTAGGGCTACCGGGGAATTCACCCCTCCACTTT	CASSLGLPGNSPLHF
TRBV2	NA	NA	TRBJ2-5	TGTGCCAGCAGCTCACTAACCCCAGAGACCCAGTACTTC	CASSSLTPETQYF
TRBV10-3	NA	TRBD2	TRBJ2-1	TGTGCCATCAGTGTCCTCGGGGGACTAATGTACAATGAGCAGTTCTTC	CAISVLGGLMYNEQFF
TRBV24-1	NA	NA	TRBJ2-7	TGTGCCACCAGGAGACAGGTTCAGTACTTC	CATRRQVQYF
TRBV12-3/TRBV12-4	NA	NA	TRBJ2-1	TGTGCCAGCAGTTTAGGAAAGGCCCATGAGCAGTTCTTC	CASSLGKAHEQFF
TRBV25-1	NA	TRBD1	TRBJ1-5	TGTGCCAGCAGTGATCAGGGGGCCCTCAATCAGCCCCAGCATTTT	CASSDQGALNQPQHF
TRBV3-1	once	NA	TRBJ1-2	TGTGCCAGCAGCCAAGGAGCGATCATCTATGGCTACACCTTC	CASSQGAIIYGYTF
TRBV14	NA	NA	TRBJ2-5	TGTGCCAGCAGCCAAGTTTGGGCGGTTGAAGAGACCCAGTACTTC	CASSQVWAVEETQYF
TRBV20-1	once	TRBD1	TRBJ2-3	TGCAGTGCTAGGGGACCGGGACAGGGTAGAGGTCCAGATACGCAGTATTTT	CSARGPGQGRGPDTQYF
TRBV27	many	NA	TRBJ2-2	TGTGCCAGCAGCTTAGGCGGAGCCGGGGAGCTGTTTTTT	CASSLGGAGELFF
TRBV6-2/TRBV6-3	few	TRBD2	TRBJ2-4	TGTGCCAGCAGTTACTCGCCGGCTAGCGGGGACCTAAGGGCCAAAAACATTCAGTACTTC	CASSYSPASGDLRAKNIQYF